This entry lists 18 T cell receptor beta chains sequenced from one sample in a study of T cell responses to AZD1222 COVID-19 vaccine (dated by TCRdb to the early 2020s). Libraries were prepared through the immunoSEQ multiplex PCR assay. TCRdb provides this immuneACCESS table in a form limited to in-frame rearrangements. Some clones are lacking; in checked studies, under half of them reflect an unresolved V gene, and why the rest are absent is not known. The sample contains 45,000 to 55,000 clones, around 80% of them found a single time. Together, the top ten hold roughly 10% of the sample. In light of the paper, this sample's time point label describes: baseline before first vaccination. The sequenced sample was peripheral blood, obtained on day 0 of AZD1222 vaccination. The receptors derive from an adult in good health.

J is TRBJ1-5 and V is TRBV19; unclear D gene. The V gene's germline CDR1 is LNHDA and CDR2 SQIVND (reference sequence). The germline V and J ends were trimmed by 7 bases and 2 bases, with 15 bases remaining between them. This CDR3 contains 15 residues. CDR3 amino acids: CASTPSSFGNQPQHF. The DNA of the CDR3 is TGTGCCAGTACGCCGAGCTCTTTTGGCAATCAGCCCCAGCATTTT.

In nucleotides, the CDR3 is TGCGCCAGCAGCCAAGAATTGGGGTTGGGACAGCCCCAGCATTTT. Amino acids: CASSQELGLGQPQHF. The chain carries TRBV4-1 and TRBJ1-5, with D hard to call. CDR3 length: 15 amino acids. Germline CDR1 reads MGHRA; CDR2 reads YSYEKL. V gave up 0 bases and J gave up 7 bases, with 13 bases separating them.

The chain uses TRBV28 and TRBJ2-7; the D gene is possibly TRBD2 (5 bases). This CDR3 region has 11 residues. Germline-derived CDR1 and CDR2 are MDHEN and SYDVKM. V was cut by 8 bases and J by 3 bases, with 8 bases left in between. The chain's CDR3 is CASADFYEQYF. CDR3 in DNA: TGTGCCAGCGCGGACTTCTACGAGCAGTACTTC.

The CDR3 nucleotides read TGCGCCAGCAACGCGGGAGCCACAGATACGCAGTATTTT. Amino acid sequence: CASNAGATDTQYF. The chain employs TRBV5-1 and TRBJ2-3, with 7 bases fitting TRBD2. CDR1 and CDR2 from the germline V gene are SGHRS and YFSETQ. Trimming at V came to 6 bases and at J to 2 bases, leaving 3 bases not matched to a gene. The CDR3 has 13 residues.

The chain couples TRBV19 to TRBJ1-1, with unresolved D. Trimming removed 6 bases from V and 1 base from J, with 15 bases in between. The CDR3 spans 15 residues. The V gene's germline CDR1 is LNHDA and CDR2 SQIVND (reference sequence). CDR3 sequence: CASRRRTSENTEAFF. The CDR3 DNA reads as TGTGCCAGTAGGCGCCGCACCTCAGAGAACACTGAAGCTTTCTTT.

The rearrangement uses TRBV20-1 and TRBJ1-2, with D hard to call. Between the trimmed V and J ends, which lost 3 bases and 11 bases, there was a span of 7 bases. Germline CDR1 and CDR2: DFQATT and SNEGSKA (reference sequence). The CDR3 has 9 amino acids. The DNA for the CDR3 is TGCAGTGCTAGGATCGGGTACACCTTC. Its translation: CSARIGYTF.

The rearrangement links TRBV5-1 to TRBJ2-7, with 13 positions matching TRBD2. Germline CDR1 and CDR2: SGHRS and YFSETQ. J was trimmed by 1 base and V by 0 bases; bases with no gene match: 1. The CDR3 length is 16 residues. The CDR3 sequence is CASSLAGLAGSYEQYF. The CDR3 DNA reads as TGCGCCAGCAGCTTGGCGGGACTAGCGGGATCCTACGAGCAGTACTTC.

The chain uses TRBV9 and TRBJ2-7; possible D gene TRBD1, 5 bases. V was shortened by 3 bases and J by 3 bases, with 13 bases between the two germline ends. CDR3 length: 14 amino acids. Germline V gene data show CDR1 as SGDLS and CDR2 as YYNGEE. The CDR3 region is CASSATGTGYEQYF. The CDR3, as DNA: TGTGCCAGCAGCGCTACAGGTACGGGCTACGAGCAGTACTTC.

The J gene is TRBJ1-1, the V gene TRBV29-1, with 7 bases matching TRBD1. CDR3 length: 13 amino acids. The germline V gene encodes CDR1 SQVTM and CDR2 ANQGSEA. Unmatched junction bases numbered 7, after V lost 7 bases and J lost 2 bases. CDR3 DNA: TGCAGCGCCAGAAAGGGGGCCAACACTGAAGCTTTCTTT. Its translation is CSARKGANTEAFF.

CDR3 region: CASSLVGREETQYF. DNA for the CDR3: TGTGCCAGCAGCTTAGTGGGCAGGGAAGAGACCCAGTACTTC. The chain links TRBV7-8 to TRBJ2-5, with TRBD1 as a possible D gene (5 bases). CDR1 is SGHVS and CDR2 is FQNEAQ in the germline V gene. The CDR3 extends over 14 amino acids. The ends were cut back, 1 base at V and 3 bases at J, with 9 bases in the middle.

This chain joins TRBV20-1 and TRBJ1-1; D unclear. Germline loops: CDR1 DFQATT, CDR2 SNEGSKA (reference sequence). Trimming left V 3 bases short and J 4 bases short, with 12 bases between. This CDR3 is 13 amino acids long. Here the CDR3 reads CSASFQSITEAFF. CDR3 nucleotides: TGCAGTGCTAGTTTCCAGTCAATCACTGAAGCTTTCTTT.

The CDR3 spells CASSEHRQGIGNTIYF. The CDR3 DNA reads as TGTGCCAGCAGTGAACACAGACAGGGGATTGGAAACACCATATATTTT. This sequence joins TRBV2 and TRBJ1-3; 8 bases fit TRBD1. Germline V gives CDR1 SNHLY, CDR2 FYNNEI. Losses at the gene ends were 2 bases for V and 3 bases for J; bases not matched to a gene: 6. The CDR3 runs 16 residues.

This rearrangement joins TRBV6-5 to TRBJ2-7; D unresolved. Per the germline V gene, CDR1 is MNHEY and CDR2 is SVGAGI. Trimming shortened V by 6 bases and J by 7 bases, and 16 bases separated the two germline ends. The CDR3 has 13 amino acids. The CDR3 spells CASSYTRQMEQYF. The CDR3 DNA reads TGTGCCAGCAGCTACACCCGGCAGATGGAGCAGTACTTC.

This clone showed up just a few times. The chain carries TRBV5-8 and TRBJ2-2, with D perhaps matching TRBD1 (5 bases). This CDR3 region has 15 residues. The germline V and J ends were trimmed by 0 bases and 6 bases, with 12 bases remaining between them. Germline V gene sequence: CDR1 SGHTS, CDR2 YDEGEE. CDR3 sequence reads: CASSLGQLVPGELFF. For the CDR3, the DNA is TGTGCCAGCAGCTTGGGACAGCTTGTGCCCGGGGAGCTGTTTTTT.

V gene TRBV5-1 combines with J gene TRBJ1-6; D unresolved. Germline CDR1 SGHRS, CDR2 YFSETQ. Trimming left V 0 bases short and J 0 bases short, with 10 bases between. This CDR3 is built from 17 residues. In DNA form, the CDR3 reads TGCGCCAGCAGCTTGGAACAGACGATCTCCTATAATTCACCCCTCCACTTT. Protein product: CASSLEQTISYNSPLHF.

V gene TRBV5-1 combines with J gene TRBJ1-4; 7 bases align to TRBD1. V trimming: 3 bases; J trimming: 5 bases; junction bases outside the gene matches: 10. CDR1 and CDR2 from the germline V gene are SGHRS and YFSETQ. This CDR3 spans 16 amino acids. The CDR3 nucleotides are TGCGCCAGCAGCTCACCTACAGGGGCTAAGAATGAAAAACTGTTTTTT. Its protein is CASSSPTGAKNEKLFF.

The chain links TRBV19 to TRBJ1-3, with D unresolved. Trimming pared 2 bases from V and 0 bases from J, leaving 17 bases between. The CDR3 has 18 amino acids. Germline CDR1 LNHDA, CDR2 SQIVND (reference sequence). CDR3 sequence reads: CASSIRGASASSGNTIYF. CDR3 DNA: TGTGCCAGTAGTATAAGAGGAGCCAGCGCTAGCTCTGGAAACACCATATATTTT.

The gene calls are TRBV6-2 or TRBV6-3 and TRBJ2-2; D gene uncertain. V was cut by 2 bases and J by 2 bases, with 12 bases left in between. Germline loops: CDR1 MNHEY, CDR2 SVGEGT. CDR3 length: 16 amino acids. CDR3: CASSYGFKPNTGELFF. The CDR3 nucleotides are TGTGCCAGCAGTTACGGCTTCAAACCCAACACCGGGGAGCTGTTTTTT.